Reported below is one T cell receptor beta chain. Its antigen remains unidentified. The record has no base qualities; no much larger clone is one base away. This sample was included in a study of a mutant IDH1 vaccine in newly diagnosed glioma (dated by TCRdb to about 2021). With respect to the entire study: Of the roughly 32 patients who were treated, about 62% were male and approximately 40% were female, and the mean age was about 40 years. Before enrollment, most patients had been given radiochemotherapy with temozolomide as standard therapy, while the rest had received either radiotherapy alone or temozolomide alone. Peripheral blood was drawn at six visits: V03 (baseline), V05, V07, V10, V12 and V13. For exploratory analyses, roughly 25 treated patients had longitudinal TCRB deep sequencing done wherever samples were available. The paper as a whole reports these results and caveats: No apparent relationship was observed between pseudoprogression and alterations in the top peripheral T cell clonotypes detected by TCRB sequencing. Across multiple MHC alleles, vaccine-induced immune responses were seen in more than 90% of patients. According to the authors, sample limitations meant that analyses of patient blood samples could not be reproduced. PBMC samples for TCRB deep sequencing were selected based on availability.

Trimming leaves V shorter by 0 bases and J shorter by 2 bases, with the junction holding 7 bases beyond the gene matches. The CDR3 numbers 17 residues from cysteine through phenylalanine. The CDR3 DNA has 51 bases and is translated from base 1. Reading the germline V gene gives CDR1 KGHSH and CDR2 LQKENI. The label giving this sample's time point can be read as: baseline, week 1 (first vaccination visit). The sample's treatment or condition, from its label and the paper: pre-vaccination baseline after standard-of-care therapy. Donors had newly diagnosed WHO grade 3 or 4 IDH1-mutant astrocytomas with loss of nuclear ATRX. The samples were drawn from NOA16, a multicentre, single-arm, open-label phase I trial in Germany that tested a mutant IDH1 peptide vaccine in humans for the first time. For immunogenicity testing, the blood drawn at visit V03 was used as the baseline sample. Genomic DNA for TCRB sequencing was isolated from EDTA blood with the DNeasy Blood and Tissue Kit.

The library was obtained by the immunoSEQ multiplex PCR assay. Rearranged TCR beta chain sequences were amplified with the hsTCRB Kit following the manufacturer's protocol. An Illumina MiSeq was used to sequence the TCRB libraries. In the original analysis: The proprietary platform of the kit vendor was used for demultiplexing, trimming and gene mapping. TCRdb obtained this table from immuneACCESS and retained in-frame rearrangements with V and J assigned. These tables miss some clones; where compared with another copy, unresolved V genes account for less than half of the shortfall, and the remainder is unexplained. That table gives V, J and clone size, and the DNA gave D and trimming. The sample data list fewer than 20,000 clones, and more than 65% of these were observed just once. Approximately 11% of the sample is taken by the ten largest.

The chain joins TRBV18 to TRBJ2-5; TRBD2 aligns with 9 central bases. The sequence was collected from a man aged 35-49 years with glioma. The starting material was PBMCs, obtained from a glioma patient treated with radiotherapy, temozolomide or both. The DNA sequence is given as TGTGCCAGCTCACCACCGGGCCTAGCGGGGCAACAAGAGACCCAGTACTTC. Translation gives CASSPPGLAGQQETQYF.